This paragraph covers one TCR beta chain sequence. Its antigen is currently unknown. The entry originates in a study of cytomegalovirus exposure and HLA in healthy donors. The study's findings and limits: What was likely a sequencing artifact was a cluster of highly shared sequence variants. A reported reduction in N-insertions relative to the 666-donor mean was seen in an Asian-associated ancestry cluster in a later analysis.

The V end lost 0 bases, the J end lost 4 bases, and 4 bases lay between the germline ends. The CDR3 spans 13 residues. Germline CDR1 is SGHAT and CDR2 is FQNNGV. The primer mix had 60 Vbeta and 13 Jbeta primers. The method was immunoSEQ multiplex PCR; TCRdb's version includes in-frame clones alone and lacks a portion of them. The table shows some 89,000 clones, with about 71% occurring only once. Sequenced material: PBMCs. The V and J genes are TRBV11-2 and TRBJ1-5; D gene uncertain. This receptor was obtained from a man between 60 and 75 years old in good health and CMV-seronegative. CDR3 in amino acids: CASSLERNQPQHF. CDR3 sequence (DNA): TGTGCCAGCAGCTTAGAGAGGAATCAGCCCCAGCATTTT.